The entry below describes one TCR beta chain. The antigen it binds to is not known. Base-call qualities are not available, and no considerably larger clone is one nucleotide away. The germline V gene (reference sequence) specifies MNHEY as CDR1 and SMNVEV as CDR2. CDR3 length: 18 amino acids, cysteine to phenylalanine. Only the CDR3 portion is preserved as DNA: 54 bases, with reading frame beginning at the first base. V drops 2 bases and J drops 9 bases, leaving 23 bases in between. The immunoSEQ Assay, a bias-controlled multiplex PCR, was used to amplify TCRbeta CDR3 regions from genomic DNA. Concerning the study's data processing: The number of nucleated cells in each sample was estimated from the amplification of reference gene primers within the assay. To quantify the absolute abundance of each unique TCRbeta CDR3 rearrangement, sequence reads were collapsed and filtered. Productive Simpson clonality was computed per sample as the square root of Simpson's diversity index over productive rearrangements. Here the immuneACCESS table is served through TCRdb, limited to in-frame sequences with V and J called. Missing clones are a known gap in these copies; in checked studies unresolved V genes cover under half, and the rest lacks a known reason. Clone size and V and J calls were adopted from that table, with D and trimming inferred from the DNA. Recorded for this sample are approximately 74,000 clones; around 90% of them occurred a single time. The top ten clonotypes cover roughly 6.6% of the sample.

Each collaborating institution followed its own protocols to collect whole blood in K2EDTA tubes. Collaborator samples were shipped for TCRbeta analysis as frozen whole blood, isolated PBMCs, or DNA extracted from either sample type. This record belongs to a study of blood T cell repertoires in COVID-19 (dated by TCRdb to 2018 to 2021). Turning to the overall study: The collaborator samples originated in the United States, Italy and Spain and spanned the acute and convalescent phases of COVID-19. The prospective study material was composed of cDNA or gDNA derived from T cells, B-cell-depleted T cells, or PBMCs. The dataset comprised deeply sampled blood TCRbeta repertoires from subjects exposed to, actively infected with, or recovered from COVID-19. HLA class I and class II types, where available, came from metadata supplied by the sample provider rather than from assay-based typing. The repertoires were released in a freely available public database meant as a resource for research on the immune response to SARS-CoV-2. Nearly every sample came with metadata listing a de-identified subject ID, COVID-19 status, age in years and sex. The samples were drawn from the first 160 participants of the ongoing ImmuneRACE study and from 950 to 1,500 subjects provided by 6 global collaborators. What the research found in general, with its limitations: Clinical and demographic metadata were provided uncurated, with the amount varying by source and participant.

What was sequenced was peripheral blood. The rearranged segments are TRBV27 and TRBJ1-6; the D gene is perhaps TRBD1, on 6 matching bases. The TCR comes from a man aged 65-85 years with acute or convalescent COVID-19. The DNA sequence is as follows: TGTGCCAGCAGTTTAACCCTCCCCCGAACAGGGAGTTCTTCACCCCTCCACTTT. This yields the protein CASSLTLPRTGSSSPLHF.